The 15 T cell receptor beta chains in this list originate from one sample, sequenced in a study of shared clonotypes between healthy human individuals. Profiled with immunoSEQ multiplex PCR; TCRdb holds only in-frame clones, not every one. The table has 2 million to 2.5 million clones, about 95% seen once. CD8 cells classed as naive were CD45RO-negative and positively selected for CCR7, excluding terminally differentiated effector memory CD45RA+ cells. The source material was naive CD8+ T cells sorted from blood. These TCRs come from a man aged 18 to 30 in good health.

The chain carries TRBV19 and TRBJ1-2; the match to TRBD1 covers 9 bases. V shed 5 bases, J shed 6 bases, and the junction held 10 bases outside the gene matches. Germline V CDR1 and CDR2: LNHDA, SQIVND (reference sequence). The CDR3 extends over 15 amino acids. The CDR3 sequence is CASSLGAGTGNGYTF. The CDR3 coding sequence is TGTGCCAGTAGTTTAGGGGCCGGGACAGGGAATGGCTACACCTTC.

This clone was seen only once. CDR3 sequence reads: CASSPRGSVYNEQFF. In DNA, the CDR3 is TGTGCCAGCAGCCCCCGTGGTAGCGTGTACAATGAGCAGTTCTTC. This chain links TRBV9 with TRBJ2-1, with D maybe TRBD2 (5 bases). Germline V gene sequence: CDR1 SGDLS, CDR2 YYNGEE. The V and J ends lost 4 bases and 4 bases respectively, with 15 bases between them. This CDR3 has 15 residues.

This clone was observed a few times. The rearrangement uses TRBV27 and TRBJ2-2, with 8 bases aligning to TRBD1. The junction had 1 base not matched to a gene; V was cut back by 3 bases and J by 4 bases. Germline assignment: CDR1 MNHEY and CDR2 SMNVEV (reference sequence). The CDR3 runs to 14 residues. As DNA, the CDR3 is TGTGCCAGCAGTTTGACAGGGGTCACCGGGGAGCTGTTTTTT. As protein: CASSLTGVTGELFF.

CDR3 nucleotide sequence: TGTGCCAGCAGTTCTCAGGGTAATTATGGCTACACCTTC. It specifies CASSSQGNYGYTF. The chain couples TRBV27 to TRBJ1-2, with D possibly TRBD1 on 5 matching bases. The CDR3 extends over 13 amino acids. The V and J ends lost 4 bases and 5 bases respectively, with 11 bases between them. The germline V gene encodes CDR1 MNHEY and CDR2 SMNVEV (reference sequence).

The chain is built from TRBV5-1 and TRBJ2-4, with D possibly matching TRBD2 (6 bases). The germline gives CDR1 SGHRS, CDR2 YFSETQ. Trimming removed 0 bases from V and 1 base from J, with 8 bases in between. This CDR3 comprises 15 residues. DNA of the CDR3: TGCGCCAGCAGCTTGGGCGGGGCCGCCAAAAACATTCAGTACTTC. This encodes CASSLGGAAKNIQYF. Full variable domain (missing parts from reference TRBV5-1 and TRBJ2-4): KAGVTQTPRYLIKTRGQQVTLSCSPISGHRSVSWYQQTPGQGLQFLFEYFSETQRNKGNFPGRFSGRQFSNSRSEMNVSTLELGDSALYLCASSLGGAAKNIQYFGAGTRLSVL.

The chain links TRBV7-9 to TRBJ1-4, with TRBD1 as a possible D gene (5 bases). The germline gives CDR1 SEHNR, CDR2 FQNEAQ (reference sequence). This CDR3 comprises 14 residues. V was clipped by 0 bases and J by 10 bases, with 12 bases between them. CDR3: CASSLAREGGKLFF. The CDR3 nucleotides are TGTGCCAGCAGCTTAGCCAGGGAGGGTGGAAAACTGTTTTTT.

The chain carries TRBV27 and TRBJ2-3, with D tentatively TRBD1 or TRBD2 (5 bases each). The germline CDR1 and CDR2 sequences are MNHEY and SMNVEV (reference sequence). The V end was cut by 6 bases, the J end by 7 bases, with 20 bases between. There are 15 residues in the CDR3. The DNA of the CDR3 is TGTGCCAGCAGCCCGAGTGACGGGGCCGAAAATACGCAGTATTTT. Protein product: CASSPSDGAENTQYF.

CDR3 in amino acids: CASSRGESSYEQYF. Written as DNA, the CDR3 is TGTGCCAGCAGTCGGGGCGAAAGCTCCTACGAGCAGTACTTC. The J gene is TRBJ2-7, the V gene TRBV7-9; D may correspond to TRBD1 or TRBD2 (5 bases each). V lost 6 bases, J lost 0 bases, and 12 bases lay in between. CDR3 length: 14 amino acids. CDR1 SEHNR and CDR2 FQNEAQ come from the germline V gene (reference sequence).

This clone appeared once. The same CDR3 is also encoded by other DNA sequences in this sample. The chain is built from TRBV5-6 and TRBJ2-7, with unresolved D. Germline CDR1 is SGHDT and CDR2 is YYEEEE. The CDR3 is 13 residues long. V lost 0 bases to trimming and J lost 3 bases, with 7 bases between them. CDR3 in amino acids: CASSLGQSYEQYF. The CDR3, as DNA: TGTGCCAGCAGCTTGGGTCAGAGCTACGAGCAGTACTTC.

The chain recombines TRBV6-5 with TRBJ1-6; 8 bases agree with TRBD1. CDR1 and CDR2 from the germline V gene are MNHEY and SVGAGI. The CDR3 is 14 residues long. Germline trimming cut 6 bases from V and 8 bases from J; bases unmatched to any gene: 6. The CDR3 DNA reads TGTGCCAGCAGCCCGACAGGGGAGGATTCACCCCTCCACTTT. Amino acid sequence: CASSPTGEDSPLHF.

The rearrangement uses TRBV9 and TRBJ2-1; 7 nucleotides agree with TRBD2. Germline loops: CDR1 SGDLS, CDR2 YYNGEE. The CDR3 totals 15 residues. V gave up 3 bases and J gave up 4 bases; unmatched junction bases: 7. The CDR3 here is CASSAGEGSYNEQFF. In nucleotides, the CDR3 is TGTGCCAGCAGCGCCGGGGAGGGATCATACAATGAGCAGTTCTTC.

Note on this clone: Other DNA sequences of this sample code for an identical CDR3. The chain joins TRBV5-1 to TRBJ2-7; the D is unclear. V shed 1 base and J shed 0 bases, with 5 bases lying between them. The CDR3 sequence is 13 residues long. Germline CDR1 reads SGHRS; CDR2 reads YFSETQ. The CDR3 DNA reads as TGCGCCAGCAGCTTGCACCCCTCCTACGAGCAGTACTTC. Amino acids: CASSLHPSYEQYF.

On this clone: At one of its ends the junction is not consistent with the germline gene, which may arise from a read error. The CDR3 loop is CASSDAPSVQSQF. CDR3 in DNA: TGTGCCAGCAGTGATGCCCCGTCTGTACAGTCCCAATTC. This chain links TRBV2 with TRBJ2-7; D uncertain. The CDR3 contains 13 residues. The V gene's germline CDR1 is SNHLY and CDR2 FYNNEI.

The chain employs TRBV2 and TRBJ1-2; TRBD1 matches at 9 bases. After removal of 8 bases from V and 8 bases from J, the junction contained 9 bases not matched to a gene. This CDR3 contains 13 residues. Germline V gives CDR1 SNHLY, CDR2 FYNNEI. The CDR3 DNA follows: TGTGCCAGCCCGGGACAGGGCCGACTCGGCTACACCTTC. Its translation is CASPGQGRLGYTF.

The chain links TRBV28 to TRBJ2-2, with 9 bases lining up with TRBD1. J gave up 1 base and V 1 base, and 4 bases lay outside the gene matches. The CDR3 loop spans 17 amino acids. Per germline, CDR1 MDHEN and CDR2 SYDVKM. CDR3 protein: CASSLSRDRENTGELFF. The CDR3, as DNA: TGTGCCAGCAGTTTATCCCGGGACAGGGAGAACACCGGGGAGCTGTTTTTT.